These 31 T cell receptor beta chains were sequenced from one sample in a study of blood T cell repertoires in COVID-19. Profiling relied on immunoSEQ multiplex PCR, and the TCRdb table lists in-frame clones only, not all of them. The sample records hundreds of thousands of clones, approximately 86% being singletons. Specimen: PBMCs or T cells enriched from blood (not recorded which). Every receptor here comes from a woman in her twenties or thirties who had been exposed to COVID-19.

In its sample, this clone was seen once. The chain is built from TRBV15 and TRBJ2-3; possible D gene TRBD2, 6 bases. The germline V gene encodes CDR1 LNHNV and CDR2 YYDKDF (reference sequence). CDR3 length: 16 amino acids. V was clipped by 0 bases and J by 2 bases, with 12 bases between them. As DNA, the CDR3 is TGTGCCACCAGCAGAGAGACGCGGGGCTACACAGATACGCAGTATTTT. Translating gives CATSRETRGYTDTQYF.

This clone appeared a single time. The chain joins TRBV19 to TRBJ1-2; the D gene is possibly TRBD1 (5 bases). Trimming stripped 6 bases from V and 4 bases from J, with 18 bases between. CDR3 length: 15 amino acids. CDR1 and CDR2 (germline): LNHDA, SQIVND (reference sequence). The CDR3 bases are TGTGCCAGTAGGACCTTAGACCCAGGGCCCTATGGCTACACCTTC. Translation gives CASRTLDPGPYGYTF.

The chain combines TRBV19 with TRBJ1-5, with D possibly matching TRBD1 (5 bases). CDR3 length: 18 residues. Between the trimmed V and J ends, which lost 6 bases and 2 bases, there was a span of 23 bases. Germline V gene data show CDR1 as LNHDA and CDR2 as SQIVND (reference sequence). CDR3 nucleotides: TGTGCCAGTAGCCCCGGGGGACCTCCCGTCGGGGGCAATCAGCCCCAGCATTTT. As protein: CASSPGGPPVGGNQPQHF.

The rearrangement links TRBV3-1 (or the pseudogene TRBV3-2) to TRBJ1-3, with TRBD1 matching over 11 bases. The CDR3 loop spans 15 amino acids. The germline V gene has CDR1 LGHDT and CDR2 YNNKEL (reference sequence). The V gene end was trimmed by 1 base and the J gene end by 8 bases; junction bases not matched to a gene: 4. The DNA for the CDR3 is TGTGCCAGCAGCCAAGTTCGGGACAGGGGGGACACCATATATTTT. The encoded protein is CASSQVRDRGDTIYF.

Turning to this clone: Other DNA sequences in this specimen translate into the identical CDR3. V and J are TRBV5-1 and TRBJ2-1; 7 positions agree with TRBD1. CDR1 and CDR2 (germline): SGHRS, YFSETQ. Trimming removed 0 bases from V and 6 bases from J; junction bases left unmatched: 3. CDR3 size: 14 residues. The CDR3 DNA reads TGCGCCAGCAGCTTGGGACAGGGCTTCAATGAGCAGTTCTTC. It codes for CASSLGQGFNEQFF.

The chain joins TRBV12-5 to TRBJ1-5; 10 positions match TRBD1. The germline gives CDR1 LGHNT, CDR2 FRNRAP. Losses at the gene ends were 7 bases for V and 4 bases for J; bases not matched to a gene: 10. The CDR3 totals 16 residues. Here the CDR3 DNA reads TGTGCTAGTGCCCTAGGGACAGGGGTAATGAATCAGCCCCAGCATTTT. Its protein is CASALGTGVMNQPQHF.

The V call is TRBV5-1, the J call TRBJ1-4; tentative D call: TRBD1 (5 bases). V lost 1 base and J lost 6, with 10 bases in between. Germline V CDR1 and CDR2: SGHRS, YFSETQ. The CDR3 loop spans 14 amino acids. For the CDR3, the DNA is TGCGCCAGCAGCTTGTTAGGGGTTGATGAAAAACTGTTTTTT. Translating gives CASSLLGVDEKLFF.

This chain connects TRBV18 to TRBJ2-3; D possibly corresponds to TRBD1 (5 bases). CDR3 length: 13 amino acids. Per germline, CDR1 KGHSH and CDR2 LQKENI. V dropped 6 bases and J dropped 2 bases, with 9 bases sitting between them. CDR3 protein: CASSRTPTDTQYF. CDR3 sequence (DNA): TGTGCCAGCTCCCGGACACCCACAGATACGCAGTATTTT.

V and J are TRBV27 and TRBJ1-5, with 7 bases lining up with TRBD1. The CDR3 is made up of 16 amino acids. V was pared by 5 bases and J by 0 bases, with 7 bases of the junction left unmatched. Germline assignment: CDR1 MNHEY and CDR2 SMNVEV (reference sequence). The CDR3 coding sequence is TGTGCCAGCAGTAGGGACAGAAGCAATAGCAATCAGCCCCAGCATTTT. Protein sequence: CASSRDRSNSNQPQHF.

This rearrangement joins TRBV7-2 to TRBJ1-6, with TRBD1 matching 8 bases. The trim removed 5 bases at V and 7 bases at J, leaving 10 bases unmatched. The CDR3 loop spans 16 amino acids. Germline CDR1 and CDR2: SGHTA and FQGNSA. The CDR3 sequence is CASSRAGGAGNSPLHF. The CDR3 DNA is TGTGCCAGCAGCCGTGCAGGGGGCGCGGGGAATTCACCCCTCCACTTT.

The chain couples TRBV30 to TRBJ1-1, with TRBD1 identical over 8 bases. The CDR3 has 12 residues. V lost 7 bases and J lost 6; bases outside the gene matches: 7. CDR1 and CDR2 (germline): GTSNPN, SVGIG (reference sequence). The CDR3 DNA reads as TGTGCCTACCAGGGGGCTGGGGCTGAAGCTTTCTTT. Translating it yields CAYQGAGAEAFF.

J is TRBJ2-2 and V is TRBV5-5; weak D call: TRBD1 (7 bases). The CDR3 has 15 residues. V was trimmed by 7 bases and J by 5 bases, leaving 18 bases between them. Germline CDR1 and CDR2: SGHKS and YYEKEE (reference sequence). As DNA, the CDR3 is TGTGCCAGCCGCGCAGGAGGGGGCAAAACCGGGGAGCTGTTTTTT. Protein sequence: CASRAGGGKTGELFF.

This chain joins TRBV30 and TRBJ1-2, with TRBD1 matching 7 bases. This CDR3 has 15 residues. V lost 0 bases, J lost 4 bases, and 8 bases stayed unmatched. In germline, CDR1 is GTSNPN, CDR2 SVGIG (reference sequence). The CDR3 region has the DNA TGTGCCTGGAGTGTAGTAGCAGGGGGTCCCTATGGCTACACCTTC. Protein sequence: CAWSVVAGGPYGYTF.

The chain is built from TRBV11-3 and TRBJ1-1; 8 nucleotides match TRBD1. The V gene end was trimmed by 5 bases and the J gene end by 3 bases; junction bases not matched to a gene: 5. The V gene's germline CDR1 is SGHNT and CDR2 YENEEA. This CDR3 is 14 amino acids long. Written as DNA, the CDR3 is TGTGCCAGCAGCCCAGGGGGCGTCGACACTGAAGCTTTCTTT. Its translation is CASSPGGVDTEAFF.

This chain joins TRBV7-3 and TRBJ2-1, with TRBD2 identical over 15 bases. The V gene end was trimmed by 5 bases and the J gene end by 9 bases; junction bases not matched to a gene: 5. The germline V gene encodes CDR1 SGHTA and CDR2 FQGTGA. The CDR3 length is 15 residues. CDR3 sequence (DNA): TGTGCCAGCAGCCCCGGACTAGCGGGGGGGACTGAGCAGTTCTTC. Its translation is CASSPGLAGGTEQFF.

V is TRBV28 and J is TRBJ2-7; unclear D gene. The germline V gene has CDR1 MDHEN and CDR2 SYDVKM. Trimming stripped 4 bases from V and 6 bases from J, with 7 bases between. This CDR3 has 11 amino acids. The CDR3 DNA sequence: TGTGCCAGCAGTTCGTCGCGCGAGCAGTACTTC. Translation: CASSSSREQYF.

V gene TRBV27 combines with J gene TRBJ1-1; TRBD1 matches 10 bases. The germline gives CDR1 MNHEY, CDR2 SMNVEV (reference sequence). This CDR3 comprises 14 residues. The V segment lost 2 bases and the J segment 4 bases; nucleotides outside the gene matches: 1. The CDR3 region has the DNA TGTGCCAGCAGTTTAGGGACAGGGGTCACTGAAGCTTTCTTT. Amino acid sequence: CASSLGTGVTEAFF.

The V call is TRBV5-1, the J call TRBJ2-7, with 10 bases that match TRBD2. The junction had 3 bases not matched to a gene; V was cut back by 3 bases and J by 6 bases. This CDR3 region has 13 residues. In germline, CDR1 is SGHRS, CDR2 YFSETQ. The CDR3 is CASSSRLAGEQYF. The CDR3 DNA is TGCGCCAGCAGCTCCCGACTAGCGGGCGAGCAGTACTTC. Looking up the rest from reference TRBV5-1 and TRBJ2-7 gives the full variable domain: KAGVTQTPRYLIKTRGQQVTLSCSPISGHRSVSWYQQTPGQGLQFLFEYFSETQRNKGNFPGRFSGRQFSNSRSEMNVSTLELGDSALYLCASSSRLAGEQYFGPGTRLTVT.

This clone was observed a single time. CDR3 region: CASGSPGISYNEQFF. The CDR3 DNA reads as TGTGCTAGTGGTTCTCCGGGGATCTCCTACAATGAGCAGTTCTTC. The chain has TRBV12-5 and TRBJ2-1; D perhaps matches TRBD2 (5 bases). This CDR3 spans 15 amino acids. V shed 4 bases and J shed 0 bases, with 10 bases lying between them. Germline V gene lookup returns CDR1 LGHNT and CDR2 FRNRAP.

V and J are TRBV30 and TRBJ1-1; D unclear. This CDR3 contains 13 residues. Trimming pared 6 bases from V and 2 bases from J, leaving 13 bases between. The germline V gene encodes CDR1 GTSNPN and CDR2 SVGIG (reference sequence). The CDR3 here is CACATAVNTEAFF. The CDR3 nucleotides are TGTGCCTGTGCGACGGCGGTCAACACTGAAGCTTTCTTT.

CDR3 sequence: CASSQGFFRDRGVLQYNEQFF. As DNA, the CDR3 is TGCGCCAGCAGCCAAGGATTTTTTAGGGACAGGGGTGTCCTACAGTACAATGAGCAGTTCTTC. The V and J genes are TRBV4-1 and TRBJ2-1, with 10 bases fitting TRBD1. Trimming cost V 1 base and J 4 bases; bases outside gene matches: 19. The CDR3 is 21 amino acids. The germline V gene has CDR1 MGHRA and CDR2 YSYEKL.

The CDR3 is CASSFSQTPAEQYF. Here the CDR3 DNA reads TGTGCCAGCAGCTTCTCACAGACCCCCGCCGAGCAGTACTTC. This chain joins TRBV5-4 and TRBJ2-7, with unresolved D. The germline V and J ends were trimmed by 2 bases and 6 bases, with 15 bases remaining between them. The CDR3 is 14 amino acids. Germline loops: CDR1 SGHNT, CDR2 YYREEE (reference sequence).

The rearrangement uses TRBV5-1 and TRBJ2-2; tentative D call: TRBD1 (5 bases). The V gene lost 4 bases and the J gene lost 5 bases, with 12 bases spanning the gap. Germline CDR1 and CDR2: SGHRS and YFSETQ. The CDR3 length is 14 residues. CDR3 amino acids: CASSIQVGTGELFF. CDR3 coding DNA: TGCGCCAGCAGCATACAGGTGGGAACCGGGGAGCTGTTTTTT.

This clone was seen a handful of times. The chain couples TRBV10-3 to TRBJ2-5, with TRBD2 matching over 7 bases. CDR1 and CDR2 (germline): ENHRY, SYGVKD. The CDR3 is made up of 11 amino acids. J gave up 4 bases and V 11 bases, and 4 bases lay outside the gene matches. CDR3 DNA sequence: TGTGCCTCCAGGGAGGGAGAGACCCAGTACTTC. Its translation is CASREGETQYF.

This clone was seen a handful of times. The DNA for the CDR3 is TGTGCCAGTTCTCCAATGAGGAACAGGGCAAGCAATCAGCCCCAGCATTTT. Translating it yields CASSPMRNRASNQPQHF. The chain uses TRBV19 and TRBJ1-5, with D tentatively TRBD1 (6 bases). The V end was cut by 8 bases, the J end by 1 base, with 21 bases between. Germline CDR1 LNHDA, CDR2 SQIVND (reference sequence). The length of the CDR3 is 17 residues. The complete variable domain, with remaining parts taken from reference TRBV19 and TRBJ1-5, reads DGGITQSPKYLFRKEGQNVTLSCEQNLNHDAMYWYRQDPGQGLRLIYYSQIVNDFQKGDIAEGYSVSREKKESFPLTVTSAQKNPTAFYLCASSPMRNRASNQPQHFGDGTRLSIL.

CDR3 sequence: CASKSGTQAEYF. The DNA for the CDR3 is TGTGCCAGCAAGTCCGGGACACAGGCGGAGTACTTC. V is TRBV6-5 and J is TRBJ2-7; D might be TRBD1 (6 bases). V was cut by 7 bases and J by 11 bases, with 18 bases left in between. Germline V lookup: CDR1 MNHEY, CDR2 SVGAGI. This CDR3 is built from 12 residues.

This chain links TRBV6-1 with TRBJ2-1; 8 bases align to TRBD2. The CDR3 has 15 residues. V shed 2 bases, J shed 9 bases, and the junction held 9 bases outside the gene matches. From germline, CDR1 is MNHNS and CDR2 SASEGT. The CDR3 DNA follows: TGTGCCAGCAGTGAAAACGAGCGGGGGCCCCGTGAGCAGTTCTTC. It specifies CASSENERGPREQFF.

This clone occurred once. The chain employs TRBV6-7 and TRBJ1-3; a weak D match, TRBD1 (5 bases). TRBV6-7 is labeled an ORF, and its function is uncertain. This CDR3 spans 18 amino acids. Deletions cut 6 bases from V and 0 bases from J, with 21 bases between. CDR3 loop: CASRPGHVATDSGNTIYF. The DNA of the CDR3 is TGTGCCAGCAGACCCGGACATGTGGCAACTGACTCTGGAAACACCATATATTTT.

V gene TRBV25-1 combines with J gene TRBJ1-2; D is perhaps TRBD1 (6 bases). Trimming stripped 11 bases from V and 2 bases from J, with 15 bases between. This CDR3 region has 13 residues. Germline V lookup: CDR1 MGHDK, CDR2 SYGVNS. CDR3 sequence: CAVSAQGNYGYTF. In nucleotides, the CDR3 is TGTGCCGTCTCCGCGCAGGGGAACTATGGCTACACCTTC.

The chain employs TRBV18 and TRBJ2-7; weak D call: TRBD1 (6 bases). Per the germline V gene, CDR1 is KGHSH and CDR2 is LQKENI. V was pared by 5 bases and J by 9 bases, with 14 bases between. CDR3 length: 12 residues. CDR3 bases: TGTGCCAGCTCAAAGGACAGCGCCGGGCAGTACTTC. The encoded protein is CASSKDSAGQYF.

This chain joins TRBV3-1 (or the pseudogene TRBV3-2) and TRBJ1-6, with TRBD1 matching over 10 bases. J lost 8 bases, V lost 4 bases, and 8 bases had no gene match. This CDR3 is built from 16 residues. Germline V gives CDR1 LGHDT, CDR2 YNNKEL (reference sequence). CDR3 coding DNA: TGTGCCAGCAGCCCCCGGGACAGGGGAGGTTATTCACCCCTCCACTTT. This codes for CASSPRDRGGYSPLHF.